This is a list of T cell receptor beta chains from one sample in a study of regulatory T cells in long-lasting Graves disease. TCRdb fed the multiplex PCR reads into MiXCR, producing one record per CDR3 protein. There are a few hundred thousand distinct CDR3 sequences in the sample; 12% occur only once, and approximately 20% lies in the top ten. These data also formed part of another study, on T cells in Graves' hyperthyroidism and ophthalmopathy.

The sequencing here drew on peripheral blood mononuclear cells (PBMCs), taken at new diagnosis, from a patient treated with antithyroid drugs. The receptors stem from a woman aged 18-29 years with Graves disease. CDR3s include the opening cysteine and the closing phenylalanine or tryptophan. The D gene is left open where the match is weak. Clone sizes are given selectively: once, few, many, or a class where the clone is expanded.

abundance: .
j_gene: TRBJ2-7
d_gene: .
v_gene: TRBV7-2
CDR3aa: CASSRWEAGAYEQYF
CDR3nt: TGTGCCAGCAGCCGTTGGGAGGCAGGAGCTTACGAGCAGTACTTC

abundance: .
j_gene: TRBJ2-5
d_gene: .
v_gene: TRBV14
CDR3aa: CASSQGAGYWETQYF
CDR3nt: TGTGCCAGCAGCCAAGGGGCCGGGTACTGGGAGACCCAGTACTTC

abundance: .
j_gene: TRBJ2-2
d_gene: .
v_gene: TRBV6-1
CDR3aa: CASRDARTVELFF
CDR3nt: TGTGCCAGCAGGGACGCGCGGACCGTGGAGCTGTTTTTT

abundance: many
j_gene: TRBJ2-5
d_gene: .
v_gene: TRBV12-3/TRBV12-4
CDR3aa: CASSSIQETQYF
CDR3nt: TGTGCCAGCAGTTCGATCCAAGAGACCCAGTACTTC

abundance: few
j_gene: TRBJ2-1
d_gene: .
v_gene: TRBV6-2/TRBV6-3
CDR3aa: CASSYIANTYNEQFF
CDR3nt: TGTGCCAGCAGTTACATAGCGAATACCTACAATGAGCAGTTCTTC

abundance: few
j_gene: TRBJ2-5
d_gene: TRBD1
v_gene: TRBV27
CDR3aa: CASRKGGKETQYF
CDR3nt: TGTGCCAGCAGAAAAGGGGGCAAGGAGACCCAGTACTTC

abundance: many
j_gene: TRBJ1-2
d_gene: .
v_gene: TRBV20-1
CDR3aa: CSAASRGYTF
CDR3nt: TGCAGTGCTGCTTCCAGGGGCTACACCTTC

abundance: many
j_gene: TRBJ2-5
d_gene: .
v_gene: TRBV20-1
CDR3aa: CSARGQIQETQYF
CDR3nt: TGCAGTGCTAGGGGGCAAATCCAAGAGACCCAGTACTTC

abundance: many
j_gene: TRBJ1-5
d_gene: .
v_gene: TRBV6-1
CDR3aa: CASSEGTYSPNQPQHF
CDR3nt: TGTGCCAGCAGTGAAGGAACTTACAGTCCTAATCAGCCCCAGCATTTT

abundance: many
j_gene: TRBJ1-2
d_gene: .
v_gene: TRBV7-2
CDR3aa: CASSSNVAGGYTF
CDR3nt: TGTGCCAGCAGCTCCAACGTGGCGGGTGGCTACACCTTC

abundance: many
j_gene: TRBJ2-2
d_gene: .
v_gene: TRBV7-2
CDR3aa: CASSLGPRTGELFF
CDR3nt: TGTGCCAGCAGCTTAGGACCCCGAACCGGGGAGCTGTTTTTT

abundance: many
j_gene: TRBJ1-1
d_gene: .
v_gene: TRBV20-1
CDR3aa: CSARDRWGLMNTEAFF
CDR3nt: TGCAGTGCTAGAGATAGGTGGGGGTTAATGAACACTGAAGCTTTCTTT

abundance: many
j_gene: TRBJ1-2
d_gene: TRBD1
v_gene: TRBV6-1
CDR3aa: CASRKTGYDYGYTF
CDR3nt: TGTGCCAGCAGAAAGACAGGGTACGACTATGGCTACACCTTC

abundance: .
j_gene: TRBJ1-3
d_gene: TRBD1
v_gene: TRBV5-6
CDR3aa: CASSSTGGSENTIYF
CDR3nt: TGTGCCAGCAGCTCGACAGGGGGCTCCGAAAACACCATATATTTT

abundance: few
j_gene: TRBJ1-5
d_gene: TRBD1
v_gene: TRBV11-1
CDR3aa: CASSLTGGVGQPQHF
CDR3nt: TGTGCCAGCAGCCTCACAGGGGGCGTTGGACAGCCCCAGCATTTT

abundance: many
j_gene: TRBJ1-1
d_gene: .
v_gene: TRBV7-9
CDR3aa: CASSLIGPPGNTEAFF
CDR3nt: TGTGCCAGCAGCTTAATCGGACCTCCCGGTAACACTGAAGCTTTCTTT

abundance: many
j_gene: TRBJ1-1
d_gene: .
v_gene: TRBV20-1
CDR3aa: CSARSYRDIEAFF
CDR3nt: TGCAGTGCTAGATCTTACAGGGACATTGAAGCTTTCTTT

abundance: many
j_gene: TRBJ2-1
d_gene: .
v_gene: TRBV2
CDR3aa: CAVDSEAGDEQFF
CDR3nt: TGTGCCGTAGACTCGGAGGCCGGGGATGAGCAGTTCTTC

abundance: few
j_gene: TRBJ2-3
d_gene: TRBD2
v_gene: TRBV28
CDR3aa: CASRPGLASDTQYF
CDR3nt: TGTGCCAGCAGACCCGGACTAGCCTCAGATACGCAGTATTTT

abundance: many
j_gene: TRBJ1-1
d_gene: .
v_gene: TRBV7-9
CDR3aa: CASSLGGVNTEAFF
CDR3nt: TGTGCCAGCAGCTTAGGGGGAGTGAACACTGAAGCTTTCTTT

abundance: few
j_gene: TRBJ2-1
d_gene: TRBD2
v_gene: TRBV7-9
CDR3aa: CASSLEVTSAYNEQFF
CDR3nt: TGTGCCAGCAGCTTAGAGGTGACTAGCGCATACAATGAGCAGTTCTTC

abundance: .
j_gene: TRBJ2-1
d_gene: .
v_gene: TRBV10-1
CDR3aa: CASSVGPQSSYNEQFF
CDR3nt: TGCGCCAGCAGTGTGGGACCTCAAAGCTCCTACAATGAGCAGTTCTTC

abundance: .
j_gene: TRBJ2-5
d_gene: .
v_gene: TRBV29-1
CDR3aa: CSVEGSGRGNF
CDR3nt: TGCAGCGTTGAGGGTTCCGGCCGGGGTAACTTC

abundance: few
j_gene: TRBJ1-2
d_gene: .
v_gene: TRBV7-9
CDR3aa: CASIGGDAWDYGYTF
CDR3nt: TGTGCCAGCATCGGAGGGGACGCGTGGGACTATGGCTACACCTTC

abundance: many
j_gene: TRBJ1-2
d_gene: TRBD1
v_gene: TRBV11-2
CDR3aa: CASSLDGRGPVGNYGYTF
CDR3nt: TGTGCCAGCAGCTTAGATGGCAGGGGGCCAGTGGGGAACTATGGCTACACCTTC

abundance: many
j_gene: TRBJ2-3
d_gene: .
v_gene: TRBV10-3
CDR3aa: CAISDRTEGTDTQYF
CDR3nt: TGTGCCATCAGTGACCGGACAGAGGGCACAGATACGCAGTATTTT

abundance: many
j_gene: TRBJ1-5
d_gene: .
v_gene: TRBV19
CDR3aa: CASSIYDSSNQPQHF
CDR3nt: TGTGCCAGTAGTATTTATGACAGTTCCAATCAGCCCCAGCATTTT

abundance: .
j_gene: TRBJ1-1
d_gene: .
v_gene: TRBV6-5
CDR3aa: CASSYSGVWTEAFF
CDR3nt: TGTGCCAGCAGTTACTCGGGGGTCTGGACTGAAGCTTTCTTT

abundance: many
j_gene: TRBJ2-1
d_gene: .
v_gene: TRBV7-2
CDR3aa: CASSLVEGDEQFF
CDR3nt: TGTGCCAGCAGCTTAGTTGAGGGTGATGAGCAGTTCTTC

abundance: once
j_gene: TRBJ1-1
d_gene: .
v_gene: TRBV5-1
CDR3aa: CASSGIEETEAFF
CDR3nt: TGCGCCAGCAGCGGTATTGAGGAGACTGAAGCTTTCTTT

abundance: many
j_gene: TRBJ2-3
d_gene: .
v_gene: TRBV4-1
CDR3aa: CASSQDDPRVEGRGEDTQYF
CDR3nt: TGCGCCAGCAGCCAAGATGACCCGCGGGTGGAAGGGAGAGGGGAAGATACGCAGTATTTT

abundance: many
j_gene: TRBJ1-5
d_gene: .
v_gene: TRBV2
CDR3aa: CASSEDGGNQPQHF
CDR3nt: TGTGCCAGCAGTGAAGACGGGGGCAATCAGCCCCAGCATTTT

abundance: many
j_gene: TRBJ2-1
d_gene: .
v_gene: TRBV5-1
CDR3aa: CASSRSANNEQFF
CDR3nt: TGCGCCAGCAGTCGTTCAGCGAACAATGAGCAGTTCTTC

abundance: .
j_gene: TRBJ2-7
d_gene: TRBD2
v_gene: TRBV29-1
CDR3aa: CSAAMGLAGWSMDEQYF
CDR3nt: TGCAGCGCCGCCATGGGACTAGCGGGATGGTCCATGGACGAGCAGTACTTC

abundance: many
j_gene: TRBJ1-5
d_gene: .
v_gene: TRBV7-8
CDR3aa: CASSSSQKVLWNQPQHF
CDR3nt: TGTGCCAGCAGCTCTTCACAAAAGGTGCTATGGAATCAGCCCCAGCATTTT

abundance: .
j_gene: TRBJ2-7
d_gene: TRBD2
v_gene: TRBV11-3
CDR3aa: CASSLAHWEGNRDEQYF
CDR3nt: TGTGCCAGCAGCTTAGCTCACTGGGAGGGTAACCGGGACGAGCAGTACTTC

abundance: many
j_gene: TRBJ1-1
d_gene: TRBD1
v_gene: TRBV19
CDR3aa: CASPMWGTGNTEAFF
CDR3nt: TGTGCCAGTCCTATGTGGGGGACAGGGAACACTGAAGCTTTCTTT

abundance: many
j_gene: TRBJ1-2
d_gene: .
v_gene: TRBV24-1
CDR3aa: CATRPRDGAYGYTF
CDR3nt: TGTGCCACCAGACCTAGGGACGGAGCCTATGGCTACACCTTC

abundance: many
j_gene: TRBJ2-5
d_gene: TRBD1
v_gene: TRBV6-1
CDR3aa: CASSKTGSRETQYF
CDR3nt: TGTGCCAGCAGTAAGACAGGGTCGAGGGAGACCCAGTACTTC

abundance: .
j_gene: TRBJ2-4
d_gene: TRBD1
v_gene: TRBV6-1
CDR3aa: CASSKKDRGRLKRGGDIQYF
CDR3nt: TGTGCCAGCAGTAAAAAAGACAGGGGGCGCTTGAAAAGAGGGGGAGACATTCAGTACTTC

abundance: many
j_gene: TRBJ2-1
d_gene: .
v_gene: TRBV18
CDR3aa: CASSPRGYNEQFF
CDR3nt: TGTGCCAGCAGCCCCCGGGGGTACAATGAGCAGTTCTTC